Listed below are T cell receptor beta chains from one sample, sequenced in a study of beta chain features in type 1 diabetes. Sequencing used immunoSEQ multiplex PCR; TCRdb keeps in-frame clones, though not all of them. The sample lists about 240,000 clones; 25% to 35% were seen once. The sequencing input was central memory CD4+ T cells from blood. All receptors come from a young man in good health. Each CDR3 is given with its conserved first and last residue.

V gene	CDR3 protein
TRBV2	CASTTERNEKLFF
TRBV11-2	CASSSGLAWKFF
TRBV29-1	CSVEDLHRANTEAFF
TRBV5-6	CASSLVSDGGDTQYF
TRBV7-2	CASSLVGGATARETQYF
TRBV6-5	CASSYMGGATEAFF
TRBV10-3	CAISAGLAGRKSTDTQYF
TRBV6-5	CASRPPGGQGYGYTF
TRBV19	CASSIDGQYYNEQFF
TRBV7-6	CASSPWGALSYEQYF
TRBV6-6	CGASHSNQPQHF
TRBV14	CASSRSRHGELFF
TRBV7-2	CASSPDPNYGYTF